This T cell receptor beta chain was observed in a study of cytotoxic CD8 clonotypes in ibrutinib-treated CLL (dated by TCRdb to about 2021). Regarding the complete study: In this cohort, some 16 patients were treatment-naive and approximately twelve were relapsed/refractory, while some 18 had unmutated IGHV. Longitudinal samples were obtainable from about 30% of the 86 participants in the trial. Every sample from remission and from progressive disease was obtained while the patients were still on ibrutinib. Cryopreserved peripheral blood mononuclear cells were obtained before treatment, at response, and at either sustained remission or disease progression. Responses were partial in roughly 24 patients and complete in 2; after median about 68 months follow-up, around 15 stayed in remission and about 12 progressed. On average, each sample had approximately 250,000 productive templates and 96,000 or so productive rearrangements. Response samples were obtained after a median of roughly eleven months of treatment, with a range of about 6 to 36 months. General conclusions and limits of the study: Baseline clonality exceeded that of age-matched healthy donors and correlated strongly with circulating CD8+ T-cell counts. Sampling times were not matched between sustained-remission and progressing patients, and lymph node repertoires were not studied. Public clonotypes were found to be uncommon and were observed to contract or remain stable during treatment; the increase in clonality was shown to reflect expansion of private clonotypes at ibrutinib response. Clonality increased at ibrutinib response, stayed stable in sustained remission, and fell back toward baseline at progression.

A MiSeq instrument was used for deep resolution sequencing, which targeted depths ranging from 1 in 1 million up to 1 in 200,000 T cells, with coverage averaging 10x for each clonotype. TCR beta libraries were generated with the immunoSEQ hsTCRB Kit. On the study's bioinformatics: ImmunoSEQ Data Assistant and ImmunoSEQ Analyzer were used for data analysis, and V, D and J genes were assigned according to IMGT definitions. Clonality was computed as one minus normalized Shannon entropy of productive rearrangement frequencies, ranging from 0 to 1. Only overrepresented clonotypes making up at least 0.05% of each patient's repertoire were included in the public clonotype analysis. Some twelve age-matched healthy donor repertoires from immuneACCESS were used as controls for clonality. TCRdb holds this immuneACCESS table with in-frame rearrangements only. Some clones are missing; in checked studies, unresolved V genes explain under half, and the rest has no known cause. V, J and clone size are taken as reported in that table, and D and trimming were inferred from the DNA itself. This sample gives fewer than 400,000 clones in total; 67% of them show up just once. 5% to 6.5% of the sample is in the top ten clones.

For TCR beta library preparation, about 2 micrograms of genomic DNA were isolated from cryopreserved PBMCs. Longitudinal blood samples from CLL patients receiving ibrutinib monotherapy were subjected to high-throughput TCR beta sequencing. The patients took part in an open-label, single-center phase 2 trial of ibrutinib monotherapy. Points on this clone: The specificity of this receptor is unknown. The sample holds no much larger clone one base away, and base qualities are not on file.

Based on the germline V gene, the CDR1 and CDR2 sequences are SQVTM and ANQGSEA. The CDR3 covers 17 residues, taking in both the cysteine and the phenylalanine. CDR3 DNA is the only sequence kept; it has 51 bases, read in frame from the first base. For this chain, trimming is 6 bases at the V end and 7 bases at the J end, and the number of junction bases without a gene match is 18. Sample: PBMCs, taken after 36 months of ibrutinib treatment. This receptor was taken from a human donor with chronic lymphocytic leukemia. This chain is built from TRBV29-1 and TRBJ2-7; 13 middle bases align to TRBD2. The CDR3 sequence is CSVWTVPGLAGKEEQYF. The nucleotide sequence reads as follows: TGCAGCGTCTGGACGGTCCCGGGACTAGCGGGGAAAGAAGAGCAGTACTTC.